A single sample gave rise to the 31 T cell receptor beta chains below, sequenced in a study of CD8 T cells in Susac syndrome. Random hexamers were used to reverse transcribe the RNA input (about 0.5 to 1 ug). In TCRdb, the immunoSEQ multiplex PCR reads were re-called with MiXCR into one record per CDR3 protein. The repertoire has about 200,000 distinct CDR3 sequences, 85% to 95% of them found once; the top ten carry around 0.1%. The sequencing input was CD4+ T cells from PBMCs. Source of these receptors: a human donor in good health.

The rearrangement links TRBV6-2 or TRBV6-3 to TRBJ2-3; no reliable D call. The CDR3 totals 11 residues. The germline V gene has CDR1 MNHEY and CDR2 SVGEGT. Trimming removed 3 bases at V and 6 bases at J, with 4 bases between. The CDR3 coding sequence is TGTGCCAGCAGTTATGTGGATACGCAGTATTTT. As protein: CASSYVDTQYF.

The V and J genes are TRBV4-3 and TRBJ2-4; TRBD2 is a possible D gene (5 bases). The CDR3 is 15 amino acids. V was clipped by 2 bases and J by 0 bases, with 8 bases between them. Germline CDR1 reads LGHNA; CDR2 reads YSLEER. The CDR3 region is CASSQLGEAKNIQYF. The CDR3 DNA reads TGCGCCAGCAGCCAACTCGGGGAAGCCAAAAACATTCAGTACTTC.

The chain combines TRBV6-5 with TRBJ2-1, with D perhaps TRBD1 (5 bases). Deletions cut 3 bases from V and 2 bases from J, with 14 bases between. This CDR3 comprises 16 residues. Germline V CDR1 and CDR2: MNHEY, SVGAGI. This CDR3 reads CASSYFGATAYNEQFF. CDR3 DNA sequence: TGTGCCAGCAGTTATTTTGGGGCTACGGCCTACAATGAGCAGTTCTTC.

The chain has TRBV25-1 and TRBJ2-5; D call uncertain. The germline V gene encodes CDR1 MGHDK and CDR2 SYGVNS. V was cut by 1 base and J by 4 bases, with 7 bases left in between. This CDR3 is built from 13 residues. This CDR3 is CASSESAGETQYF. CDR3 nucleotides: TGTGCCAGCAGTGAATCGGCAGGAGAGACCCAGTACTTC.

V usage is TRBV3-1 and J usage is TRBJ1-5, with no clear D. V lost 5 bases and J 3 bases, leaving 8 bases between the germline ends. This CDR3 comprises 13 residues. Germline V CDR1 and CDR2: LGHDT, YNNKEL (reference sequence). The CDR3 DNA sequence: TGTGCCAGCAGCAGGGCTACCAATCAGCCCCAGCATTTT. This codes for CASSRATNQPQHF.

The chain is built from TRBV29-1 and TRBJ2-3, with 8 bases lining up with TRBD2. The length of the CDR3 is 15 residues. Germline assignment: CDR1 SQVTM and CDR2 ANQGSEA. V was pared by 0 bases and J by 0 bases, with 2 bases of the junction left unmatched. The DNA for the CDR3 is TGCAGCGTTGAAGAGAGCGGGAGCAGCACAGATACGCAGTATTTT. Translation: CSVEESGSSTDTQYF.

The V call is TRBV29-1, the J call TRBJ2-4; TRBD2 matches 9 bases. This CDR3 has 14 amino acids. V lost 4 bases, J lost 3 bases, and 4 bases stayed unmatched. CDR1 is SQVTM, CDR2 ANQGSEA, per germline. The CDR3 DNA reads as TGCAGCGTTGTGCGGGGGGGAGGCAAAAACATTCAGTACTTC. Amino acids: CSVVRGGGKNIQYF.

The genes are TRBV30 and TRBJ2-3; tentative D call: TRBD1 (5 bases). Germline V lookup: CDR1 GTSNPN, CDR2 SVGIG (reference sequence). The length of the CDR3 is 14 residues. Deletions cut 3 bases from V and 2 bases from J, with 12 bases between. The CDR3 region is CAWSQGADTDTQYF. In nucleotides, the CDR3 is TGTGCCTGGAGCCAAGGGGCAGACACAGATACGCAGTATTTT.

The rearrangement links TRBV27 to TRBJ1-2; tentative D call: TRBD1 (6 bases). The CDR3 loop spans 14 amino acids. Germline assignment: CDR1 MNHEY and CDR2 SMNVEV (reference sequence). The V and J ends lost 3 bases and 3 bases respectively, with 11 bases between them. This CDR3 is CASSFTTGYYGYTF. DNA of the CDR3: TGTGCCAGCAGTTTCACGACAGGTTACTATGGCTACACCTTC.

The genes are TRBV5-4 and TRBJ1-1; D may be TRBD1 (6 bases). The V end lost 2 bases, the J end lost 2 bases, and 10 bases lay between the germline ends. Germline V lookup: CDR1 SGHNT, CDR2 YYREEE (reference sequence). The CDR3 is 14 amino acids. The CDR3 protein is CASSFRDINTEAFF. The CDR3 bases are TGTGCCAGCAGCTTCCGGGACATAAACACTGAAGCTTTCTTT. Together with reference TRBV5-4 and TRBJ1-1, the CDR3 gives the full variable domain: ETGVTQSPTHLIKTRGQQVTLRCSSQSGHNTVSWYQQALGQGPQFIFQYYREEENGRGNFPPRFSGLQFPNYSSELNVNALELDDSALYLCASSFRDINTEAFFGQGTRLTVV.

As DNA, the CDR3 is TGCAGTGCTAGAGATACAACGAACACCGGGGAGCTGTTTTTT. Translation gives CSARDTTNTGELFF. This sequence joins TRBV20-1 and TRBJ2-2, with unresolved D. The V end was cut by 0 bases, the J end by 0 bases, with 5 bases between. The CDR3 totals 14 residues. Germline CDR1 DFQATT, CDR2 SNEGSKA (reference sequence).

The sample holds one count of this clonotype. The chain is built from TRBV20-1 and TRBJ1-1; D not certain. The CDR3 sequence is 15 residues long. V lost 1 base, J lost 0 bases, and 12 bases lay in between. Germline V gene lookup returns CDR1 DFQATT and CDR2 SNEGSKA (reference sequence). The CDR3 nucleotides are TGCAGTGCTAGAGGTCCGAATCAAATGAACACTGAAGCTTTCTTT. It translates to CSARGPNQMNTEAFF.

The rearrangement uses TRBV24-1 and TRBJ2-3; D is unclear. Germline loops: CDR1 KGHDR, CDR2 SFDVKD. V was trimmed by 3 bases and J by 6 bases, leaving 12 bases between them. The CDR3 is 14 amino acids. In DNA, the CDR3 is TGTGCCACCAGTGATGACCAACAATTTGATACGCAGTATTTT. Translated: CATSDDQQFDTQYF.

The table lists this clonotype with a count of one. The chain couples TRBV11-2 to TRBJ2-1; 7 bases are shared with TRBD2. V lost 4 bases, J lost 12 bases, and 9 bases stayed unmatched. Germline V gives CDR1 SGHAT, CDR2 FQNNGV. This CDR3 comprises 13 residues. As DNA, the CDR3 is TGTGCCAGCAGCTCCTATGGACTAGTGGGGCAGTTCTTC. It encodes CASSSYGLVGQFF.

V gene TRBV20-1 combines with J gene TRBJ1-1; no reliable D call. Germline CDR1 and CDR2: DFQATT and SNEGSKA (reference sequence). The CDR3 sequence is 10 residues long. Trimming took off 7 bases at V and 4 bases at J, with 7 bases between the two ends. The DNA for the CDR3 is TGCAGTGTACCCCCCACTGAAGCTTTCTTT. Translated: CSVPPTEAFF.

The chain recombines TRBV10-3 with TRBJ1-1; no clear D. The CDR3 is 10 residues long. CDR1 and CDR2 (germline): ENHRY, SYGVKD. V was cut by 7 bases and J by 10 bases, with 10 bases left in between. This chain's CDR3 is CAIMKRRAFF. The DNA for the CDR3 is TGTGCCATCATGAAAAGGAGAGCTTTCTTT.

This rearrangement joins TRBV3-1 to TRBJ1-2; D is unresolved. Germline lookup yields CDR1 LGHDT and CDR2 YNNKEL (reference sequence). The V end lost 1 base, the J end lost 3 bases, and 18 bases lay between the germline ends. This CDR3 is 17 amino acids long. The CDR3 DNA sequence: TGTGCCAGCAGCCAAGTCTTCAACGGGAGGCGAGACTATGGCTACACCTTC. Its protein is CASSQVFNGRRDYGYTF. Drawing the rest from reference TRBV3-1 and TRBJ1-2, the complete variable domain is DTAVSQTPKYLVTQMGNDKSIKCEQNLGHDTMYWYKQDSKKFLKIMFSYNNKELIINETVPNRFSPKSPDKAHLNLHINSLELGDSAVYFCASSQVFNGRRDYGYTFGSGTRLTVV.

This rearrangement joins TRBV4-3 to TRBJ2-2, with 9 bases that match TRBD2. J was trimmed by 2 bases and V by 4 bases; bases with no gene match: 5. Germline loops: CDR1 LGHNA, CDR2 YSLEER. The CDR3 runs to 16 residues. The CDR3 DNA reads TGCGCCAGCAGCCGCTCAGCGGGAGGCAACACCGGGGAGCTGTTTTTT. Its protein product is CASSRSAGGNTGELFF.

The V call is TRBV28, the J call TRBJ2-7, with TRBD2 matching 10 bases. The V segment lost 5 bases and the J segment 6 bases; nucleotides outside the gene matches: 10. This CDR3 has 15 amino acids. CDR1 is MDHEN and CDR2 is SYDVKM in the germline V gene. As DNA, the CDR3 is TGTGCCAGCAGTCCCGGGACTAGCGCGGATGGCGAGCAGTACGTC. This codes for CASSPGTSADGEQYV.

V gene TRBV7-2 combines with J gene TRBJ1-1; weak D call: TRBD1 (6 bases). Per the germline V gene, CDR1 is SGHTA and CDR2 is FQGNSA. CDR3 size: 13 residues. V was pared by 5 bases and J by 0 bases, with 7 bases between. The CDR3 is CASSAGVNTEAFF. DNA for the CDR3: TGTGCCAGCAGCGCAGGGGTGAACACTGAAGCTTTCTTT. Combining the CDR3 with reference TRBV7-2 and TRBJ1-1 gives the whole variable domain GAGVSQSPSNKVTEKGKDVELRCDPISGHTALYWYRQSLGQGLEFLIYFQGNSAPDKSGLPSDRFSAERTGGSVSTLTIQRTQQEDSAVYLCASSAGVNTEAFFGQGTRLTVV.

This chain connects TRBV20-1 to TRBJ2-5; D not resolved. There are 13 residues in the CDR3. The V gene's germline CDR1 is DFQATT and CDR2 SNEGSKA (reference sequence). V shed 0 bases and J shed 2 bases, with 7 bases lying between them. CDR3 bases: TGCAGTGCTAGAGAGGGCAGACAAGAGACCCAGTACTTC. Amino acid sequence: CSAREGRQETQYF.

The chain has TRBV5-1 and TRBJ2-7; 10 nucleotides line up with TRBD1. Germline lookup yields CDR1 SGHRS and CDR2 YFSETQ. The CDR3 is made up of 14 amino acids. The trim removed 3 bases at V and 3 bases at J, leaving 3 bases unmatched. The CDR3 DNA follows: TGCGCCAGCAGCTGGACAGGGGGAGGCTACGAGCAGTACTTC. Its protein product is CASSWTGGGYEQYF.

This chain joins TRBV5-1 and TRBJ2-4, with D maybe TRBD2 (6 bases). The CDR3 totals 13 residues. Per the germline V gene, CDR1 is SGHRS and CDR2 is YFSETQ. Trimming stripped 4 bases from V and 6 bases from J, with 11 bases between. For the CDR3, the DNA is TGCGCCAGCAGCCGGGGGAGCCCAAACATTCAGTACTTC. It codes for CASSRGSPNIQYF.

CDR3 in amino acids: CSARSRGELAGGSSTDTQYF. The CDR3 DNA sequence: TGCAGTGCTAGATCCCGAGGGGAGCTAGCGGGGGGCTCTAGCACAGATACGCAGTATTTT. The chain combines TRBV20-1 with TRBJ2-3, with 11 bases that match TRBD2. The CDR3 has 20 residues. The ends lost 2 bases at V and 0 bases at J; junction bases unmatched: 16. CDR1 and CDR2 from the germline V gene are DFQATT and SNEGSKA (reference sequence).

This clonotype has just one count. The rearrangement joins TRBV29-1 to TRBJ2-5, with TRBD1 matching 8 bases. The CDR3 extends over 14 amino acids. V gave up 2 bases and J gave up 5 bases; unmatched junction bases: 7. Germline V lookup: CDR1 SQVTM, CDR2 ANQGSEA. This CDR3 reads CSVEMTGAGETQYF. The DNA of the CDR3 is TGCAGCGTTGAAATGACAGGGGCTGGGGAGACCCAGTACTTC.

The chain employs TRBV20-1 and TRBJ2-7; perhaps D is TRBD1 or TRBD2 (6 bases each). Per germline, CDR1 DFQATT and CDR2 SNEGSKA (reference sequence). Deletions cut 5 bases from V and 5 bases from J, with 16 bases between. This CDR3 is built from 13 residues. The DNA for the CDR3 is TGCAGTGCTTTACCCGGGGGCAGGGACGAGCAGTACTTC. Its protein product is CSALPGGRDEQYF.

The CDR3 here is CASSPDGGTEAFF. In nucleotides, the CDR3 is TGTGCCAGTAGTCCTGACGGGGGCACTGAAGCTTTCTTT. J is TRBJ1-1 and V is TRBV19; D possibly corresponds to TRBD1 (5 bases). From germline, CDR1 is LNHDA and CDR2 SQIVND (reference sequence). The CDR3 totals 13 residues. With 5 bases removed from V and 4 bases from J, the gap between germline ends came to 11 bases.

V is TRBV10-3 and J is TRBJ2-7, with D possibly TRBD2 on 6 matching bases. With 10 bases removed from V and 5 bases from J, the gap between germline ends came to 15 bases. Germline V gives CDR1 ENHRY, CDR2 SYGVKD. This CDR3 is built from 12 residues. The CDR3 nucleotides are TGTGCCACCCAACCGGGCGGGGACGAGCAGTACTTC. As protein: CATQPGGDEQYF.

V is TRBV15 and J is TRBJ2-7, with 9 bases lining up with TRBD2. CDR3 length: 14 residues. V was pared by 3 bases and J by 5 bases, with 5 bases of the junction left unmatched. Germline CDR1 LNHNV, CDR2 YYDKDF (reference sequence). CDR3 sequence: CATSRGGGAHEQYV. Written as DNA, the CDR3 is TGTGCCACCAGCAGGGGCGGGGGGGCCCACGAGCAGTACGTC.

This chain uses TRBV30 with TRBJ2-4; a possible D gene is TRBD2 (6 bases). Trimming pared 1 base from V and 5 bases from J, leaving 9 bases between. The CDR3 has 13 amino acids. Germline V gene sequence: CDR1 GTSNPN, CDR2 SVGIG (reference sequence). The CDR3 loop is CAWSGTGENIQYF. DNA for the CDR3: TGTGCCTGGAGTGGAACGGGGGAAAACATTCAGTACTTC.

The V and J genes are TRBV5-1 and TRBJ2-7, with 8 bases aligning to TRBD1. Germline V lookup: CDR1 SGHRS, CDR2 YFSETQ. The junction had 5 bases not matched to a gene; V was cut back by 4 bases and J by 5 bases. There are 13 residues in the CDR3. The CDR3 region has the DNA TGCGCCAGCAGCGGGAAGACAGGGGACGAGCAGTACTTC. It codes for CASSGKTGDEQYF. Supplemented by reference TRBV5-1 and TRBJ2-7, the full variable domain reads KAGVTQTPRYLIKTRGQQVTLSCSPISGHRSVSWYQQTPGQGLQFLFEYFSETQRNKGNFPGRFSGRQFSNSRSEMNVSTLELGDSALYLCASSGKTGDEQYFGPGTRLTVT.